The 15 T cell receptor beta chains below were found in one sample sequenced in a study of CD8+ T cells in alopecia areata. As the sequencing template, cDNA was produced by extracting RNA and reverse transcribing it. Produced via immunoSEQ multiplex PCR; TCRdb's table is partial and in-frame only. This table has more than 200,000 clones, under 80% appearing once. This sample comprised CD4+ T cells sorted from blood, obtained at week 0. Receptors originate from a human donor with alopecia areata.

The J gene is TRBJ2-7, the V gene TRBV4-1; 8 bases are a match to TRBD1. The V gene end was trimmed by 0 bases and the J gene end by 7 bases; junction bases not matched to a gene: 5. CDR3 length equals 14 residues. Germline V lookup: CDR1 MGHRA, CDR2 YSYEKL. CDR3 loop: CASSQDRGPGEQYF. In nucleotides, the CDR3 is TGCGCCAGCAGCCAAGACAGGGGGCCTGGGGAGCAGTACTTC.

The chain employs TRBV30 and TRBJ1-1, with no clear D. CDR1 GTSNPN and CDR2 SVGIG come from the germline V gene (reference sequence). The V gene lost 3 bases and the J gene lost 7 bases, with 12 bases spanning the gap. The CDR3 covers 12 residues. Here the CDR3 DNA reads TGTGCCTGGAGCCGATTGGGAAGTGAAGCTTTCTTT. This gives the protein CAWSRLGSEAFF.

The rearrangement links TRBV5-1 to TRBJ2-1; D uncertain. V lost 4 bases, J lost 3 bases, and 8 bases lay in between. Germline CDR1 SGHRS, CDR2 YFSETQ. The CDR3 is 13 amino acids. CDR3 coding DNA: TGCGCCAGCAGCCTAAGAAGCTACAATGAGCAGTTCTTC. Residues: CASSLRSYNEQFF. Complete variable domain (other parts from reference TRBV5-1 and TRBJ2-1): KAGVTQTPRYLIKTRGQQVTLSCSPISGHRSVSWYQQTPGQGLQFLFEYFSETQRNKGNFPGRFSGRQFSNSRSEMNVSTLELGDSALYLCASSLRSYNEQFFGPGTRLTVL.

The V call is TRBV27, the J call TRBJ2-4, with D uncertain. The germline V and J ends were trimmed by 5 bases and 2 bases, with 13 bases remaining between them. Germline CDR1 is MNHEY and CDR2 is SMNVEV (reference sequence). The CDR3 has 15 residues. The CDR3 DNA sequence: TGTGCCAGCAGTCTGGGCGGCTACACCAAAAACATTCAGTACTTC. This encodes CASSLGGYTKNIQYF.

The CDR3 here is CASTWQPSSYEQYF. For the CDR3, the DNA is TGTGCCAGCACCTGGCAGCCAAGCTCCTACGAGCAGTACTTC. The genes are TRBV2 and TRBJ2-7; D gene ambiguous. This CDR3 has 14 amino acids. Trimming removed 7 bases at V and 0 bases at J, with 13 bases between. CDR1 and CDR2 (germline): SNHLY, FYNNEI.

The chain carries TRBV30 and TRBJ2-1, with TRBD2 matching over 9 bases. Germline V gives CDR1 GTSNPN, CDR2 SVGIG (reference sequence). This CDR3 has 15 amino acids. After removal of 1 base from V and 5 bases from J, the junction contained 6 bases not matched to a gene. The CDR3 sequence: CAWSGLAGDDNEQFF. In DNA, the CDR3 is TGTGCCTGGAGTGGTTTAGCGGGGGACGACAATGAGCAGTTCTTC.

The V gene is TRBV29-1, the J gene TRBJ2-3, with D possibly being TRBD2 (6 bases). Germline CDR1 is SQVTM and CDR2 is ANQGSEA. The V end was cut by 4 bases, the J end by 5 bases, with 16 bases between. CDR3 length: 14 residues. This CDR3 is CSVVTSPVGDTQYF. CDR3 sequence (DNA): TGCAGCGTTGTTACTAGCCCAGTGGGAGATACGCAGTATTTT.

The sample holds a few counts of this clone. V gene TRBV27 combines with J gene TRBJ2-3; D unresolved. CDR3 size: 12 residues. Per germline, CDR1 MNHEY and CDR2 SMNVEV (reference sequence). V was pared by 5 bases and J by 5 bases, with 8 bases between. CDR3: CASSRIGDTQYF. The CDR3, as DNA: TGTGCCAGCAGTCGAATTGGAGATACGCAGTATTTT.

This clone was counted between two and nine times. This chain uses TRBV2 with TRBJ2-4; D remains ambiguous. This CDR3 comprises 15 residues. V dropped 2 bases and J dropped 0 bases, with 8 bases sitting between them. Germline CDR1 SNHLY, CDR2 FYNNEI. The CDR3 DNA reads as TGTGCCAGCAGTGAAAAGCAGCTAGCCAAAAACATTCAGTACTTC. It is translated as CASSEKQLAKNIQYF. The variable domain in full, with the rest retrieved from reference TRBV2 and TRBJ2-4, is EPEVTQTPSHQVTQMGQEVILRCVPISNHLYFYWYRQILGQKVEFLVSFYNNEISEKSEIFDDQFSVERPDGSNFTLKIRSTKLEDSAMYFCASSEKQLAKNIQYFGAGTRLSVL.

The rearrangement joins TRBV29-1 to TRBJ1-1; perhaps TRBD1 as D (6 bases). Trimming took 7 bases from V and 0 from J, leaving 12 bases between them. The CDR3 is 13 residues long. Germline loops: CDR1 SQVTM, CDR2 ANQGSEA. Here the CDR3 reads CSAEGGMNTEAFF. The CDR3 region has the DNA TGCAGCGCCGAGGGGGGAATGAACACTGAAGCTTTCTTT.

In this sample, this clone turned up a few times. The chain links TRBV7-9 to TRBJ1-4, with D possibly being TRBD1 (6 bases). The CDR3 consists of 15 residues. Germline V gene sequence: CDR1 SEHNR, CDR2 FQNEAQ (reference sequence). Trimming removed 5 bases at V and 8 bases at J, with 18 bases between. The CDR3 is CASSAQGLGQEKLFF. The CDR3 DNA reads as TGTGCCAGCAGCGCCCAAGGCCTAGGACAGGAAAAACTGTTTTTT. The full variable domain, completed using reference TRBV7-9 and TRBJ1-4, is DTGVSQNPRHKITKRGQNVTFRCDPISEHNRLYWYRQTLGQGPEFLTYFQNEAQLEKSRLLSDRFSAERPKGSFSTLEIQRTEQGDSAMYLCASSAQGLGQEKLFFGSGTQLSVL.

The gene calls are TRBV29-1 and TRBJ2-3; D not resolved. Trimming took 3 bases from V and 0 from J, leaving 4 bases between them. Germline lookup yields CDR1 SQVTM and CDR2 ANQGSEA. CDR3 size: 12 residues. CDR3 in DNA: TGCAGCGTTGAGAGTAGCACAGATACGCAGTATTTT. This encodes CSVESSTDTQYF.

This clone was observed a handful of times. At the DNA level, this CDR3 is encoded by other sequences in the same sample as well. This chain connects TRBV30 to TRBJ2-5; D ambiguous. Germline V gene data show CDR1 as GTSNPN and CDR2 as SVGIG (reference sequence). V was cut by 4 bases and J by 5 bases, with 8 bases left in between. This CDR3 is 11 amino acids long. CDR3 DNA: TGTGCCTGGACTTTAGCTGAGACCCAGTACTTC. Translated: CAWTLAETQYF.

The genes are TRBV30 and TRBJ2-4, with D unresolved. With 1 base removed from V and 2 bases from J, the gap between germline ends came to 12 bases. This CDR3 contains 15 residues. CDR1 GTSNPN and CDR2 SVGIG come from the germline V gene (reference sequence). The DNA for the CDR3 is TGTGCCTGGAGTGGGGAAGGCCCTACCAAAAACATTCAGTACTTC. This sequence encodes CAWSGEGPTKNIQYF.

The chain is built from TRBV4-1 and TRBJ1-6, with 10 bases matching TRBD1. There are 18 residues in the CDR3. Trimming at V came to 3 bases and at J to 0 bases, leaving 5 bases not matched to a gene. Germline V gives CDR1 MGHRA, CDR2 YSYEKL. DNA of the CDR3: TGCGCCAGCAGCCAGGGGACAGGGGACAGCTCCTATAATTCACCCCTCCACTTT. This encodes CASSQGTGDSSYNSPLHF.